This passage covers 5 T cell receptor beta chains from one sample sequenced in a study of shared clonotypes between healthy human individuals. Only in-frame clones appear in the TCRdb table, and some are missing; sequencing was by immunoSEQ multiplex PCR. The sample consists of about 490,000 clones, about 85% of them appearing once. The sample was PBMCs. All receptors come from a woman between 40 and 50 years old in good health. Some clones in this sample may be carry-over from other donors' samples.

A note on this clone: It is likely a read error: a sequence one base away is far more abundant. The rearrangement uses TRBV30 and TRBJ1-1, with D possibly TRBD1 on 5 matching bases. Germline assignment: CDR1 GTSNPN and CDR2 SVGIG (reference sequence). There are 11 residues in the CDR3. CDR3 protein: CAWRDMTVAFF. CDR3 in DNA: TGTGCCTGGAGGGACATGACTGTAGCTTTCTTT.

This clone appeared once. The V gene is TRBV6-6, the J gene TRBJ1-2; 12 positions match TRBD1. Trimming took 6 bases from V and 6 from J; bases not matched to a gene: 8. Germline values: CDR1 MNHNY, CDR2 SVGAGI (reference sequence). This CDR3 region has 15 residues. The CDR3 loop reads CASRTGTGGDNGYTF. The CDR3 DNA sequence: TGTGCCAGCAGAACCGGGACAGGGGGCGATAATGGCTACACCTTC.

This chain links TRBV28 with TRBJ2-7, with 10 nucleotides matching TRBD2. The trim removed 8 bases at V and 4 bases at J, leaving 5 bases unmatched. This CDR3 spans 13 amino acids. CDR1 and CDR2 from the germline V gene are MDHEN and SYDVKM. The CDR3 bases are TGTGCCAGCCGGACTAGCGGAACTTACGAGCAGTACTTC. Residues: CASRTSGTYEQYF.

The genes are TRBV11-3 and TRBJ2-2; 16 nucleotides line up with TRBD2. The CDR3 runs 18 residues. With V trimmed by 1 base and J by 5 bases, 4 bases remained unmatched. The germline CDR1 and CDR2 sequences are SGHNT and YENEEA. The CDR3 DNA is TGTGCCAGCAGCTTAGCGGCGGGACTAGCGGGAGGGACCGGGGAGCTGTTTTTT. The encoded protein is CASSLAAGLAGGTGELFF.

This rearrangement joins TRBV7-2 to TRBJ2-3; 10 nucleotides match TRBD1. Looked up from germline, CDR1 is SGHTA and CDR2 is FQGNSA. V lost 6 bases, J lost 5 bases, and 8 bases stayed unmatched. CDR3 length equals 15 residues. For the CDR3, the DNA is TGTGCCAGCAGACCCGGGACAGGGGTCCGAGATACGCAGTATTTT. Residues: CASRPGTGVRDTQYF.